A selection of T cell receptor beta chains follows, all from one sample in a study of CD8 T cells in Susac syndrome. Each CDR3 protein gets one entry after TCRdb re-called the immunoSEQ multiplex PCR reads with MiXCR. The sample lists 100,000 to 150,000 distinct CDR3 sequences, 80% to 95% occurring once. What was sequenced was CD8+ T cells from PBMCs. The source is a human donor with multiple sclerosis. Both conserved end residues are part of each CDR3. A D gene is named only where the DNA matches it firmly. Expanded clones get a size class; other rows say once, few or many, or leave the size out.

D gene	clone size	V gene	J gene	CDR3 DNA	CDR3 protein
-	-	TRBV28	TRBJ1-5	TGTGCCAGCCGACCCTCAGCCGGGGGGATTAGCAATCAGCCCCAGCATTTT	CASRPSAGGISNQPQHF
TRBD2	-	TRBV20-1	TRBJ2-1	TGCAGTGCCGGACTAGCGGGAGTGGAATACAATGAGCAGTTCTTC	CSAGLAGVEYNEQFF
-	-	TRBV5-1	TRBJ2-7	TGCGCCAGCAGTTCGGGTCAGATTTGGCAGCAGTACTTC	CASSSGQIWQQYF
-	few	TRBV25-1	TRBJ2-1	TGTGCCAGCAGTGATCCGGGCTACCGGGAGCAGTTCTTC	CASSDPGYREQFF
TRBD2	-	TRBV20-1	TRBJ2-5	TGCAGTGCTAGTGGGTTTAGCGGGGTATGGCAGACCCAGTACTTC	CSASGFSGVWQTQYF
-	once	TRBV2	TRBJ1-1	TGTGCCCGGAACGGGAGGGGGTCCGAAGCTTTCTTT	CARNGRGSEAFF
-	-	TRBV20-1	TRBJ2-7	TGCAGTGCTCGGGACATCAACTCCTACGAGCAGTACTTC	CSARDINSYEQYF
-	few	TRBV12-3/TRBV12-4	TRBJ1-1	TGTGCCAGCAGTTTAGGGGGGCAGGGTTCGGCTTTCTTT	CASSLGGQGSAFF
TRBD2	-	TRBV20-1	TRBJ2-1	TGCAGTGCTACCGGACTAGTGGGAAACAATGAGCAGTTCTTC	CSATGLVGNNEQFF
TRBD1	-	TRBV4-1	TRBJ2-7	TGCGCCAGCAGCCAATGGGACAGTCCTAATTACGAGCAGTACTTC	CASSQWDSPNYEQYF